The 3 T cell receptor beta chains below come from one sample, sequenced in a study of blood T cell repertoires in COVID-19 (dated by TCRdb to 2020 to 2021). Library preparation used the immunoSEQ multiplex PCR assay. TCRdb stores this immuneACCESS table with in-frame sequences only. Part of the clones is absent; in the studies checked, under half of the shortfall reflects unresolved V genes, and no reason is known for the rest. The sample yields 350,000 to 400,000 clones; 87% were counted once. The leading ten clones occupy around 1.9% of the sample. Sequenced: PBMCs or T cells enriched from blood (not recorded which). Receptors were obtained from a middle-aged man in a cohort exposed to, infected with or recovered from COVID-19 (not recorded which).

This chain uses TRBV15 with TRBJ2-1, with D possibly being TRBD1 (5 bases). There are 15 residues in the CDR3. The germline V and J ends were trimmed by 1 base and 5 bases, with 12 bases remaining between them. Per the germline V gene, CDR1 is LNHNV and CDR2 is YYDKDF (reference sequence). CDR3 in amino acids: CATSRGGARNNEQFF. In DNA, the CDR3 is TGTGCCACCAGCAGAGGGGGCGCGCGGAACAATGAGCAGTTCTTC.

This clone has a single count. The chain links TRBV9 to TRBJ2-5; 9 bases match TRBD2. J gave up 2 bases and V 4 bases, and 9 bases lay outside the gene matches. Germline V lookup: CDR1 SGDLS, CDR2 YYNGEE. The length of the CDR3 is 16 residues. CDR3 nucleotides: TGTGCCAGCAGCCCACGACTAGCGGAGAGACAAGAGACCCAGTACTTC. This codes for CASSPRLAERQETQYF.

The chain couples TRBV5-5 to TRBJ1-1, with D perhaps TRBD1 (5 bases). Germline V gene lookup returns CDR1 SGHKS and CDR2 YYEKEE (reference sequence). CDR3 size: 13 residues. V was clipped by 4 bases and J by 3 bases, with 10 bases between them. CDR3 in amino acids: CASSRATDTEAFF. CDR3 bases: TGTGCCAGCAGCCGGGCGACAGACACTGAAGCTTTCTTT. Combining the CDR3 with reference TRBV5-5 and TRBJ1-1 gives the whole variable domain DAGVTQSPTHLIKTRGQQVTLRCSPISGHKSVSWYQQVLGQGPQFIFQYYEKEERGRGNFPDRFSARQFPNYSSELNVNALLLGDSALYLCASSRATDTEAFFGQGTRLTVV.